The TCR beta chain described here comes from a study of T-cell reconstitution after alpha-beta-depleted transplantation in children. Germline V gene data show CDR1 as MGHRA and CDR2 as YSYEKL. V lost 2 bases and J lost 3, with 16 bases in between. The CDR3 is 16 amino acids. The TCRbeta library was prepared with unique molecular identifiers. Each CDR3 protein is one row after TCRdb ran MiXCR on the PCR reads. This sample carries around 380,000 distinct CDR3 sequences, about a tenth of them seen once, and the ten largest clones take 4.5% to 6%. This clonotype was observed at least ten times. The sample consisted of PBMCs from the stem cell graft donor, taken from the stem cell graft. The gene calls are TRBV4-1 and TRBJ1-1; a weak D match, TRBD1 (5 bases). This TCR derives from a human donor who donated a stem cell graft to a child with acute myeloid leukemia. The CDR3 region is CASSQKPGRGDTEAFF. CDR3 bases: TGCGCCAGCAGCCAAAAACCGGGACGAGGGGACACTGAAGCTTTCTTT.